This TCR beta chain is drawn from a study of blood T cell repertoires in COVID-19. About the research overall: The analysed material was cDNA or gDNA that came from T cells, B-cell-depleted T cells, or PBMCs.

The CDR3 totals 14 residues. The germline V gene encodes CDR1 GTSNPN and CDR2 SVGIG (reference sequence). Trimming stripped 0 bases from V and 0 bases from J, with 6 bases between. Participants' reported clinical history set cohort assignment. During the 2 weeks before they entered the study, exposed participants had met someone with a PCR-confirmed or clinician-diagnosed COVID-19 case. The method was immunoSEQ multiplex PCR; TCRdb's version includes in-frame clones alone and lacks a portion of them. The sample lists a few hundred thousand clones; 89% were seen once. The chain is built from TRBV30 and TRBJ1-5, with a possible D match to TRBD1 (5 bases). Input material: PBMCs or T cells enriched from blood (not recorded which). This TCR derives from a woman aged 45 to 65 who had been exposed to COVID-19. This chain's CDR3 is CAWSVGVSNQPQHF. Here the CDR3 DNA reads TGTGCCTGGAGTGTAGGGGTTAGCAATCAGCCCCAGCATTTT.